This is a list of T cell receptor beta chains from one sample in a study of cytomegalovirus exposure and HLA in healthy donors. TCRdb's copy holds only in-frame clones and misses some; the assay was immunoSEQ multiplex PCR. In the table there are a few hundred thousand clones, approximately 80% of which are singletons. Sequencing was performed on PBMCs. These receptors all come from a girl aged 2 to 10 in good health and CMV-seronegative. Each CDR3 is given with its conserved first and last residue. The order of the fields is clone size, J gene, V gene, D gene, CDR3 protein, CDR3 DNA. The D gene is left open where the match is weak. Part of the rows lack a size; the others show once, few, many or a class for expanded clones.

.,TRBJ2-1,TRBV5-4,TRBD2,CASSSGLAGGFSYNEQFF,TGTGCCAGCAGCTCGGGACTAGCGGGAGGGTTCTCCTACAATGAGCAGTTCTTC
.,TRBJ2-2,TRBV7-9,TRBD1,CASRWSTGGVSGELFF,TGTGCCAGCAGATGGTCGACAGGGGGTGTTTCCGGGGAGCTGTTTTTT
few,TRBJ1-2,TRBV7-8,.,CASSSGLPAGYGYTF,TGTGCCAGCAGCTCGGGACTCCCGGCGGGCTATGGCTACACCTTC
.,TRBJ1-1,TRBV6-5,.,CASTSGGTEAFF,TGTGCCAGCACCTCCGGGGGCACTGAAGCTTTCTTT
.,TRBJ2-1,TRBV5-4,.,CASTSMGHGGYNEQFF,TGTGCCAGCACCTCAATGGGACACGGGGGGTACAATGAGCAGTTCTTC
once,TRBJ1-1,TRBV19,TRBD1,CASSKKKWTGERRAFF,TGTGCCAGTAGTAAAAAAAAGTGGACAGGGGAGAGGAGGGCTTTCTTT
.,TRBJ2-7,TRBV19,.,CASSMGVSYEQYF,TGTGCCAGTAGTATGGGAGTCTCCTACGAGCAGTACTTC
.,TRBJ2-3,TRBV27,.,CASSFMISGTDTQYF,TGTGCCAGCAGTTTCATGATTAGCGGCACAGATACGCAGTATTTT
.,TRBJ1-3,TRBV6-1,.,CASSGLSGNTIYF,TGTGCCAGCAGTGGACTCTCTGGAAACACCATATATTTT
.,TRBJ1-5,TRBV5-6,.,CASSFTGSQPQHF,TGTGCCAGCAGCTTCACAGGGAGCCAGCCCCAGCATTTT
.,TRBJ2-5,TRBV7-9,TRBD1,CASSSWTGGDSETQYF,TGTGCCAGCAGCTCGTGGACAGGGGGGGACTCAGAGACCCAGTACTTC
.,TRBJ1-2,TRBV6-1,TRBD1,CASSQVRTGGGSGGYTF,TGTGCCAGCAGTCAAGTTCGGACAGGAGGGGGTTCAGGTGGCTACACCTTC
few,TRBJ2-5,TRBV7-2,TRBD2,CASSSRLAGGGRTQYF,TGTGCCAGCAGCTCCCGACTAGCGGGGGGAGGTAGGACCCAGTACTTC
.,TRBJ1-5,TRBV21-1,.,CASSKFQLGGQDDQPQHF,TGTGCCAGCAGCAAATTTCAATTGGGGGGACAGGATGATCAGCCCCAGCATTTT
.,TRBJ2-7,TRBV9,.,CASSVGNRAYEQYF,TGTGCCAGCAGCGTAGGAAACAGAGCCTACGAGCAGTACTTC
.,TRBJ1-5,TRBV5-3,.,CAGSLARRGGNQPQHF,TGTGCCGGAAGCTTGGCTCGCAGGGGTGGCAATCAGCCCCAGCATTTT
.,TRBJ2-7,TRBV5-1,.,CASSFEGDEQYF,TGCGCCAGCAGTTTTGAAGGGGACGAGCAGTACTTC
.,TRBJ1-2,TRBV7-9,TRBD1,CASSRNPGQNYGYTF,TGTGCCAGCAGCCGTAACCCGGGACAGAACTATGGCTACACCTTC
.,TRBJ1-1,TRBV5-6,.,CASSHPQGETEAFF,TGTGCCAGCAGCCACCCACAGGGCGAGACTGAAGCTTTCTTT
.,TRBJ2-5,TRBV5-1,TRBD1,CASSTDTQGPLNDQETQYF,TGCGCCAGCAGCACCGATACACAGGGGCCCCTAAACGATCAAGAGACCCAGTACTTC
.,TRBJ2-7,TRBV13,.,CASSSGHGYEQYF,TGTGCCAGCAGCTCGGGACATGGCTACGAGCAGTACTTC